This T cell receptor beta chain comes out of a study of cytomegalovirus exposure and HLA in healthy donors (dated by TCRdb to the late 2010s). With regard to the full study: According to an earlier analysis of 587 of the donors, some 170 million T cells yielded 117 million unique TCR beta sequences and more than 250 Gb of sequence data. In the later analysis, no new phenotypic data were used to find candidate immune exposures; instead, reliance was placed on TCR beta sequences and their occurrence across donors. Of the approximately 400 genotyped donors, about 84% fell in the genetic ancestry cluster associated with self-reported Caucasian donors. Four or five DR-DQ haplotypes were treated as single units for association and clustering because of strong linkage in the cohort. Among roughly 400 genotyped donors of the cohort, an average of around 220,000 unique TCR beta nucleotide sequences was sequenced per donor, of which about 20% were non-productive. Alongside the repertoire data, information on donor age, sex, ethnicity and CMV serostatus was compiled. To predict cytomegalovirus infection status, the study brought together high-throughput TCR immunosequencing, statistical association of individual TCRs with disease status, and machine learning. An early release covering 500 to 750 HLA-typed donors comprised about 310 gigabases of sequencing data and tens of millions of unique TCR sequences. The T cell repertoires of under 700 subjects were profiled by immunosequencing and related to cytomegalovirus serostatus. HLA typing covered class I and class II loci at four-digit resolution. In a later analysis, previously published TCR beta repertoires from about 670 donors were re-analyzed and high-resolution HLA genotyping was added so that TCR occurrence patterns could be studied. To decide whether each TCR beta V gene segment behaved as functional or pseudogenic, an earlier analysis of some 600 of the donors relied on high-throughput TCR beta sequencing. Along with the approximately 700-subject first cohort, a separate validation cohort of over a hundred different subjects was used. Typing coverage differed by locus: A, B, C, DRB1 and DQB1 were typed in roughly 629-630 donors, DQA1 in 500 to 550, DPA1 in over 600, and DPB1 in just under 490. All discovery cohort repertoires had been generated using a single sequencing platform. Genome-wide SNP genotypes for about 65% of the roughly 700 donors were used in a later genetic analysis, which treated that subset as a discovery cohort. The study aimed to test whether cataloging public T cell receptors could reveal signatures of past pathogen exposure.

The investigation overall reported the following: Presence/absence analyses assumed roughly uniform sequencing depth across donors, an assumption that may not hold. The classifier was reported to diagnose cytomegalovirus status with high specificity and sensitivity in both the original cohort and the validation cohort. Because some donors lacked HLA typing at each locus, the association tests relied only on the typed subset. Three of the identified cytomegalovirus-associated TCR beta chains were confirmed in vitro to be specific for cytomegalovirus antigens. In a later analysis, HLA-associated TCR beta chains were found to be more clonally expanded and to have lower generation probabilities than equally common non-associated chains. Some IMGT-functional V segments, including TRBV6-2 and TRBV6-3, could not be distinguished by the 87-base-pair reads and were therefore excluded. A group of highly shared sequence variants was considered likely to be a technical artifact of the sequencing pipeline. Across donors, most TCR sequences were observed very rarely, whereas some public TCRs were present in many individuals. In this cohort, only TCR beta chains were sequenced, and detectable features were limited by the absence of alpha or paired-chain data. A further reported finding was that TCR beta sequences accurately predicted the HLA-A and HLA-B alleles for most subjects in the first cohort. For the cohort, immune exposure information was limited to CMV serostatus. A later genetic analysis associated a missense DCLRE1C variant with V-gene and J-gene trimming of TCR beta chains, and an independent cohort replicated the association. In a later genetic analysis, fewer N-insertions in productive TCRs were reported among donors in an Asian-associated ancestry cluster than the roughly 700-donor mean. At a false discovery rate of 0.05, a later analysis linked about 17,000 TCR beta sequences to specific HLA alleles. Seventeen rarely observed V segments, including chromosome 9 orphons, were excluded from the earlier analysis of about 600 of the donors because counts were too low. The authors suggested that the approach could potentially be generalized to other disease states and immunological phenotypes. In an earlier analysis of some 540 of the donors, most TCR beta V segments appeared in productive rearrangements about 87% or about 30% of the time, broadly matching IMGT annotations. Linkage disequilibrium might explain the correlated functional status among segregating V segments, but an unknown experimental factor could not be excluded. In the study, around 150 TCR beta chains were listed as associated with cytomegalovirus. Assigning TCR associations to individual alleles was difficult when HLA alleles, especially DR and DQ, strongly co-occurred. According to a later analysis, parvovirus B19, influenza, CMV and Epstein-Barr virus appeared linked to several top co-occurrence clusters. According to a later analysis, TCR association rates differed among HLA loci, with DRB1 alleles showing the most associated TCRs and HLA-C alleles showing the fewest. In a later analysis, most CMV-associated TCR beta chains were found to appear HLA-restricted, with HLA associations seemingly driven largely by CMV exposure.

Libraries were made using the immunoSEQ multiplex PCR assay. For the multiplex PCR, a mixture combining 60 forward primers for TCR Vbeta segments and 13 reverse primers for TCR Jbeta segments was used. The CDR3 region of rearranged TCR beta genes was amplified from genomic DNA by a multiplex PCR assay. The Illumina HiSeq System was used to sequence the amplified TCR beta libraries as 87-base-pair reads. Processing in the source paper ran as follows. Across the 600 to 700 repertoires, a later analysis counted 80 million or so unique TCR beta chains, about 10 million of which were shared by at least two donors. To remove PCR and sequencing errors, raw reads were error-corrected and collapsed into unique sequences using a nearest-neighbor algorithm that merged closely related sequences. Alignment of CDR3 sequences to IMGT reference sequences was used to assign V, D and J gene segments. For a sequence to be retained, a match of at least six nucleotides was required to both a V gene segment and a J gene segment. Rearrangements were classified as productive when the CDR3 lacked stop codons and remained in frame with V and J, and all other rearrangements were classified as non-productive. CDR3 was defined according to IMGT convention as the region running from the second conserved V-encoded cysteine to the conserved J-encoded phenylalanine. In an earlier analysis of 587 of the donors, sequences lacking an unambiguous match to a single V gene segment were excluded. An earlier analysis of 500 to 600 of the donors classified V segments as functional when productive rearrangements were above 56.7% and as segregating when the standard deviation between donors was above 5%. A statistical classification framework was built to diagnose cytomegalovirus status from the catalog of TCR beta chain sequences. V and J gene assignment, in a later analysis, came from comparing TCR nucleotide sequences with IMGT/GENE-DB human TR gene sequences. A later analysis assigned CDR3 sequences and most-parsimonious VDJ recombination scenarios with the TCRdist pipeline. In a later analysis, each TCR beta chain was defined by its CDR3 amino acid sequence together with its V-gene family, and reads without a unique V-gene family were excluded. To address suspected cross-contamination and a sequencing artifact, a later analysis removed over 500 highly shared, low-generation-probability nucleotide sequences. In a later analysis, a clonal expansion index was calculated for each public chain from normalized within-repertoire ranks of inferred template counts. In a later analysis, generation probabilities were computed with a VDJ recombination model fitted to out-of-frame rearrangements, and the resulting probabilities were checked against IGoR. In a later analysis, TCR-TCR, TCR-HLA and TCR-CMV co-occurrence was scored with hypergeometric tests, and a repertoire-size bias correction was applied to TCR pairs. A later analysis estimated false discovery rates by permuting HLA or CMV assignments 20 times. A later analysis grouped co-occurring TCRs with DBSCAN, adding TCRdist sequence similarity when clustering within HLA-allele-positive subsets. Co-occurrence clustering excluded repertoires with fewer than 30,000 or more than 120,000 public chains, plus five with anomalous nucleotide sharing. TCRdb re-hosts the immuneACCESS table, in-frame sequences only. Its copies lack some clones; in the studies checked, an unresolved V gene accounts for under half of them, and the cause for the rest is not known. That table furnishes V, J and clone size, whereas the DNA furnished D and trimming. Present in this sample are about 200,000 clones, 82% of which were seen just once. Less than 3% of the sample belongs to the ten largest clones.

The cohort was made up of 650 to 700 healthy bone marrow donors. All cohort members were sampled while nominally healthy, although unrecorded immune exposures were likely present. The donor tested CMV seronegative, placing the donor among the 300 to 450 seronegative members of the cohort. Each donor provided a peripheral blood sample, and peripheral blood mononuclear cells were used for TCR beta sequencing. Genomic DNA extraction from the blood cell samples was performed with the Qiagen DNeasy Blood Extraction Kit. Reading the germline V gene gives CDR1 MDHEN and CDR2 SYDVKM. The CDR3 contains 15 residues, cysteine and phenylalanine counted. Only CDR3 DNA remains: 45 bases, in frame from the first base. At the junction V is shortened by 6 bases and J by 2 bases, with 13 bases in between. Concerning this clone: The antigen it recognizes is unknown. No base qualities exist here, and no much larger clone lies one base off it.

The V gene is TRBV28 and the J gene is TRBJ1-4; a weak D assignment points to TRBD1 (6 bases agree). Input material: PBMCs. This TCR derives from a middle-aged woman in good health and CMV-seronegative. The nucleotide sequence reads TGTGCCAGCAGCCTCAGGGGTCCCACTAATGAAAAACTGTTTTTT. It encodes CASSLRGPTNEKLFF.